These T cell receptor beta chains were read from a single sample in a study of T cells expressing NK-cell markers. From its re-call of the 5' RACE reads, TCRdb lists each CDR3 protein once, without DNA. The table for this sample gives some 150,000 distinct CDR3 sequences. Specimen: blood T cells: a sorted CD56 or NKG2C T cell subset, CD4+ or CD8+ T cells, or bulk PBMC T cells (not recorded which). Every receptor here comes from a man aged 18 to 35 in good health. Both conserved end residues are part of each CDR3.

j_call: TRBJ2-6; v_call: TRBV11-2; cdr3_aa: CASSPTGSSSGANVLTF
j_call: TRBJ2-1; v_call: TRBV30; cdr3_aa: CAWRVLRVDEQFF
j_call: TRBJ1-5; v_call: TRBV27; cdr3_aa: CASSPLGRGQPQHF
j_call: TRBJ2-7; v_call: TRBV20-1; cdr3_aa: CSARWATHSYEQYF
j_call: TRBJ1-2; v_call: TRBV5-4; cdr3_aa: CASSLGDPGYTF
j_call: TRBJ2-1; v_call: TRBV7-9; cdr3_aa: CASSPAVGGRTNEQFF
j_call: TRBJ2-1; v_call: TRBV19; cdr3_aa: CASSIARGHYNEQFF
j_call: TRBJ2-1; v_call: TRBV20-1; cdr3_aa: CSNLVLSSGEQFF
j_call: TRBJ2-5; v_call: TRBV3-1; cdr3_aa: CASSQGERLGHQETQYF
j_call: TRBJ2-5; v_call: TRBV28; cdr3_aa: CASSPGGLQETQYF
j_call: TRBJ2-7; v_call: TRBV5-4; cdr3_aa: CASSERGSTGRQYF
j_call: TRBJ1-3; v_call: TRBV30; cdr3_aa: CAWNGRDTIYF
j_call: TRBJ2-5; v_call: TRBV30; cdr3_aa: CAWSDPRRGRPLETQYF
j_call: TRBJ1-1; v_call: TRBV19; cdr3_aa: CASSFDAGGTEAFF
j_call: TRBJ2-3; v_call: TRBV4-1; cdr3_aa: CASGIAGGSDTQYF
j_call: TRBJ2-5; v_call: TRBV5-1; cdr3_aa: CASSLVPAGGETQYF
j_call: TRBJ2-2; v_call: TRBV6-5; cdr3_aa: CASSYSSGAGELFF
j_call: TRBJ2-1; v_call: TRBV20-1; cdr3_aa: CSASAERDYNEQFF
j_call: TRBJ1-1; v_call: TRBV29-1; cdr3_aa: CSVPQDRNGAEAFF
j_call: TRBJ2-2; v_call: TRBV7-6; cdr3_aa: CASSFRDRDWASTGELFF
j_call: TRBJ2-1; v_call: TRBV12-3/TRBV12-4; cdr3_aa: CASSLAAENEQFF
j_call: TRBJ2-5; v_call: TRBV7-9; cdr3_aa: CASSLDLGRKTQYF
j_call: TRBJ2-1; v_call: TRBV5-1; cdr3_aa: CASRPGTSDSYNEQFF
j_call: TRBJ2-3; v_call: TRBV3-1; cdr3_aa: CASSQDGRELRPTDTQYF
j_call: TRBJ2-7; v_call: TRBV7-8; cdr3_aa: CASSHRGRYEQYF
j_call: TRBJ2-1; v_call: TRBV6-5; cdr3_aa: CASSYGTGLHNEQFF
j_call: TRBJ1-4; v_call: TRBV9; cdr3_aa: CASSDSGTGNEKLFF
j_call: TRBJ1-1; v_call: TRBV7-8; cdr3_aa: CASSPLEGLDTEAFF
j_call: TRBJ2-1; v_call: TRBV28; cdr3_aa: CASSLAVINEQFF
j_call: TRBJ2-5; v_call: TRBV15; cdr3_aa: CATSRVRGGQETQYF
j_call: TRBJ1-5; v_call: TRBV12-3/TRBV12-4; cdr3_aa: CASSLFQVNQPQHF
j_call: TRBJ2-1; v_call: TRBV5-1; cdr3_aa: CASSAYSGTTYNEQFF
j_call: TRBJ2-2; v_call: TRBV20-1; cdr3_aa: CSARVVGGMGGELFF
j_call: TRBJ2-2; v_call: TRBV2; cdr3_aa: CASISGRGELFF
j_call: TRBJ1-1; v_call: TRBV4-2; cdr3_aa: CASSQDPGQGTTEAFF
j_call: TRBJ2-3; v_call: TRBV12-3/TRBV12-4; cdr3_aa: CASTLLAGGSDTQYF
j_call: TRBJ2-7; v_call: TRBV25-1; cdr3_aa: CASSHGSYEQYF
j_call: TRBJ2-7; v_call: TRBV5-1; cdr3_aa: CASSMTPFGQDEQYF
j_call: TRBJ2-3; v_call: TRBV14; cdr3_aa: CASSQEGALLGADTQYF
j_call: TRBJ2-1; v_call: TRBV12-3/TRBV12-4; cdr3_aa: CASSPGPDRGEQFF
j_call: TRBJ2-7; v_call: TRBV30; cdr3_aa: CAWTESYEQYF
j_call: TRBJ1-1; v_call: TRBV7-9; cdr3_aa: CASSGSLTANTEAFF
j_call: TRBJ2-1; v_call: TRBV27; cdr3_aa: CASSPGTNEQFF
j_call: TRBJ1-2; v_call: TRBV14; cdr3_aa: CASSPGGSLGYGYTF
j_call: TRBJ2-1; v_call: TRBV5-4; cdr3_aa: CASSWGLAKLNEQFF
j_call: TRBJ1-4; v_call: TRBV7-8; cdr3_aa: CASSPLGTGDEKLFF
j_call: TRBJ2-1; v_call: TRBV21-1; cdr3_aa: CASSPRGHRGHYNEQFF
j_call: TRBJ1-1; v_call: TRBV19; cdr3_aa: CASSMGLVTEAFF